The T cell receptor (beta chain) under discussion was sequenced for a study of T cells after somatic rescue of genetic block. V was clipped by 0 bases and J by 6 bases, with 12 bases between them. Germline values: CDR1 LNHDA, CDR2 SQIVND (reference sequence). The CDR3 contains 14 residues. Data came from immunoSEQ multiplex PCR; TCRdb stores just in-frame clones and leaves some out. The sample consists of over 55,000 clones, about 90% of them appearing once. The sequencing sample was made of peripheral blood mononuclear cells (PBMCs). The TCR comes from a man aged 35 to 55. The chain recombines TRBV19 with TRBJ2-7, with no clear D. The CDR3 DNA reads TGTGCCAGTAGTATAGATCTAGAATCGGGCGAGCAGTACTTC. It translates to CASSIDLESGEQYF.